These 2 T cell receptor beta chains came from one sample sequenced in a study of blood T cell repertoires in COVID-19. TCRdb's table, derived via immunoSEQ multiplex PCR, lists solely in-frame clones and lacks some. The data show approximately 50,000 clones, with 91% seen just once and 5.5% to 6.5% held by the top ten. Material: peripheral blood. Receptor source: a man in his fifties or sixties with active COVID-19.

The genes are TRBV7-9 and TRBJ2-7, with TRBD1 matching over 7 bases. Looked up from germline, CDR1 is SEHNR and CDR2 is FQNEAQ (reference sequence). This CDR3 is 13 amino acids long. Trimming cost V 5 bases and J 3 bases; bases outside gene matches: 4. The CDR3 spells CASSPGQNYEQYF. The CDR3 DNA reads as TGTGCCAGCAGCCCGGGACAGAACTACGAGCAGTACTTC.

The chain has TRBV6-1 and TRBJ2-3, with D perhaps matching TRBD2 (6 bases). V gave up 0 bases and J gave up 4 bases, with 11 bases separating them. Germline lookup yields CDR1 MNHNS and CDR2 SASEGT. The CDR3 totals 15 residues. The CDR3 DNA is TGTGCCAGCAGTGAAGCTACGGGAGAATCAGATACGCAGTATTTT. This encodes CASSEATGESDTQYF.